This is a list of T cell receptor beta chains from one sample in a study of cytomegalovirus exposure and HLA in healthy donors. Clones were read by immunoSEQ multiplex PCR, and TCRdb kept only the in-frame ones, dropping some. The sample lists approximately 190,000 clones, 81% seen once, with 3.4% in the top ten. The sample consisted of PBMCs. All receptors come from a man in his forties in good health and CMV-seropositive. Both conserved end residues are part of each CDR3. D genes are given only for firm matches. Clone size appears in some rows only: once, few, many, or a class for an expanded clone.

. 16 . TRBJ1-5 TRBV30 TGTGCCTGGAGTCGGATCGGACAGTTCGGGAATCAGCCCCAGCATTTT CAWSRIGQFGNQPQHF
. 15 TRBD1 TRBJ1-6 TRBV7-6 TGTGCCAGCAGCTTGGACAGGGGAGTAGGTTCACCCCTCCACTTT CASSLDRGVGSPLHF
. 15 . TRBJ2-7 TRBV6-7 TGTGCCAGCAGTTACTCGAAGAGGGAAGACTACGAGCAGTACTTC CASSYSKREDYEQYF
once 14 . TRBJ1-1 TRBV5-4 TGTGCCAGCAGCTTGGTTGATTCACGGGGAGGAGCTTTCTTT CASSLVDSRGGAFF
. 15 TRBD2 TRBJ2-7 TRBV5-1 TGCGCCAGCAGCTTGGCGGGGGGGCGCGTCAACGAGCAGTACTTC CASSLAGGRVNEQYF
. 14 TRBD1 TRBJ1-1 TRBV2 TGTGCCAGCAGTTCACAGGGGGGGAACACTGAAGCTTTCTTT CASSSQGGNTEAFF
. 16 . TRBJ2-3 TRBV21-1 TGTGCCAGCAGCCCAGGGTGGGGTAGCCGCACAGATACGCAGTATTTT CASSPGWGSRTDTQYF
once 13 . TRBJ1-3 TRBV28 TGTGCCAGCAGTGCAGGAGGTGGAAACACCATATATTTT CASSAGGGNTIYF
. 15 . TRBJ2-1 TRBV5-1 TGCGCCAGCAGCTCGGGGCGGGGGCGTATAGATGAGCAGTTCTTC CASSSGRGRIDEQFF
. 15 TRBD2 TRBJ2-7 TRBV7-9 TGTGCCAGCAGCTCATGGGGCGGGAGTATCGACGAGCAGTACTTC CASSSWGGSIDEQYF
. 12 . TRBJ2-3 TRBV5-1 TGCGCCAGCAGAAGTGGTAGCGATACGCAGTATTTT CASRSGSDTQYF
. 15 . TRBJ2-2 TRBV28 TGTGCCAGCAGTTCGGCAGGGGATTTGCGCGGGGAGCTGTTTTTT CASSSAGDLRGELFF
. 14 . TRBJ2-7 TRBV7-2 TGTGCCAGCAGCTTTGGGGGGGGGCCCTTCGAGCAGTACTTC CASSFGGGPFEQYF
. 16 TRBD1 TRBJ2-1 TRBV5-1 TGCGCCAGCAGAATGACCTCCGGGACAGGGAATAATGAGCAGTTCTTC CASRMTSGTGNNEQFF
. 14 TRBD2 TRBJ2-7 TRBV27 TGTGCCAGCAGCCCGACTAGCGGCCCCTACGAGCAGTACTTC CASSPTSGPYEQYF
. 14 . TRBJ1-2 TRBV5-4 TGTGCCAGCAGCCCTTCCGTCGTTAACTATGGCTACACCTTC CASSPSVVNYGYTF
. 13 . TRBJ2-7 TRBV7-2 TGTGCCAGCAGCTTAGGGTTGGGCGACGAGCAGTACTTC CASSLGLGDEQYF
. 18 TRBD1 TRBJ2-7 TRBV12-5 TGTGCTAGTGGTACACGCCCCGGGACAGGATTATTTTCCTACGAGCAGTACTTC CASGTRPGTGLFSYEQYF
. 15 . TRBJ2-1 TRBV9 TGTGCCAGCAGCGTAGCCCCGGACAGATACAATGAGCAGTTCTTC CASSVAPDRYNEQFF
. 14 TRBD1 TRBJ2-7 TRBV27 TGTGCCAGCAGTTTTAAGCAGGGGGCTGGCGAGCAGTACTTC CASSFKQGAGEQYF
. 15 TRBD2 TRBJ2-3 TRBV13 TGTGCCAGCAGCTTAGTGGCTAGCGGAGGAGATACGCAGTATTTT CASSLVASGGDTQYF
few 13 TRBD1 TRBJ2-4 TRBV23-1 TGCGCCAGCAGTCGACACAGGGGTGACATTCAGTACTTC CASSRHRGDIQYF
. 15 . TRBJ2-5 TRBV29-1 TGCAGCGTTGAGTCGGCAGTGGGGGCCCAAGAGACCCAGTACTTC CSVESAVGAQETQYF
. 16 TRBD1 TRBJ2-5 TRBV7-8 TGTGCCAGCAGCTTTCGACGGGACAGGGCCCTGGAGACCCAGTACTTC CASSFRRDRALETQYF
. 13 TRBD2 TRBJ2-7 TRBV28 TGTGTGGAGCACTGTAGCGGGAGGAACGAGCAGTACTTC CVEHCSGRNEQYF
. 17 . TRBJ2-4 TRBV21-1 TGTGCCAGCAGCAAAGTTAGCCCTAAGGGAGTCACGGACATTCAGTACTTC CASSKVSPKGVTDIQYF
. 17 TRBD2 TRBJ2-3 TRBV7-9 TGTGCCAGCAGCCCTGGGGCCACTAGCGGGGGCAGAGATACGCAGTATTTT CASSPGATSGGRDTQYF
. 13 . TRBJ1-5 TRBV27 TGTGCCAGCAGTTTCGTGGGGAGTCAGCCCCAGCATTTT CASSFVGSQPQHF
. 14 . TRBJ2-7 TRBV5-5 TGTGCCAGCAGCTTGACGGTAGGGGCTAACGAGCAGTACTTC CASSLTVGANEQYF
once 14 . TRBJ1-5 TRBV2 TGTGCCAGCAGTGAAACCCGACCGGGTCAGCCCCAGCATTTT CASSETRPGQPQHF
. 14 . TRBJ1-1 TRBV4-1 TGCGCCAGCAGCCAAGGAGGGGGTGCTACTGAAGCTTTCTTT CASSQGGGATEAFF
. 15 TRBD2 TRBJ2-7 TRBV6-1 TGTGCCAGCAGTGAAACGCGGGGGGCCGCGTACGAGCAGTACTTC CASSETRGAAYEQYF
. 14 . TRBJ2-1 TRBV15 TGTGCCACTAACCGTGGTCGCGGAGCTTTGGAGCAGTTCTTC CATNRGRGALEQFF
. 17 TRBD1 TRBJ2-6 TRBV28 TGTGCCAGCAGTTCAAGACAGGGGGCGTCTGGGGCCAACGTCCTGACTTTC CASSSRQGASGANVLTF
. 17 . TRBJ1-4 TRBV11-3 TGTGCCAGCAGCTCGCCCGGGGGGATCGCCCGAAATGAAAAACTGTTTTTT CASSSPGGIARNEKLFF
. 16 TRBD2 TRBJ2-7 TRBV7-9 TGTGCCAGCAGCTTAGCGCTGGGCGGGAGCTCCTACGAGCAGTACTTC CASSLALGGSSYEQYF
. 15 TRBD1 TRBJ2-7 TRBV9 TGTGCCAGCAGCTCCGACAGGGGGGGAACCTACGAGCAGTACTTC CASSSDRGGTYEQYF
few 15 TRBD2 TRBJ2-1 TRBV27 TGTGCCAGCAGTACACCGGGACTAGACTACAATGAGCAGTTCTTC CASSTPGLDYNEQFF
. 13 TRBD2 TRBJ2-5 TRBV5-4 TGTGCCAGCAATGGGGGGGTCCAAGAGACCCAGTACTTC CASNGGVQETQYF
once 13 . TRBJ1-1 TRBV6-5 TGTGCCAGCAGATACACAGTGAACACTGAAGCTTTCTTT CASRYTVNTEAFF
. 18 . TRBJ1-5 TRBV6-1 TGTGCCAGCAGTGAAGTGATTGCAGGAGGGTTAGTGAATCAGCCCCAGCATTTT CASSEVIAGGLVNQPQHF
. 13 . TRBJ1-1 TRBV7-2 TGTGCCAGCAGCCTTGTGACAGTCTTAGAAGCTTTCTTT CASSLVTVLEAFF
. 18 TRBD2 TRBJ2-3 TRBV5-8 TGTGCCAGCAGATCCGGGACTAGCGGGAGGGCCTACACAGATACGCAGTATTTT CASRSGTSGRAYTDTQYF
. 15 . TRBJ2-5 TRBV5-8 TGTGCCAGCAGCTTGGCCGGGATCGCCTCGGAGACCCAGTACTTC CASSLAGIASETQYF
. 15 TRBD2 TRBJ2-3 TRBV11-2 TGTGCCAGCAGCCAAAGGGGACTAGGGTTCGATACGCAGTATTTT CASSQRGLGFDTQYF
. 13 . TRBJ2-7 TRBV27 TGTGCCAGCAGTTTTTCAGGACTCTACGAGCAGTACTTC CASSFSGLYEQYF
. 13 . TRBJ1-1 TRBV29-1 TGCAGCGTTGTGGGACAACAGAACACTGAAGCTTTCTTT CSVVGQQNTEAFF
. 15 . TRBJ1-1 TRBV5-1 TGCGCCAGCAGCGCGCGACAAAACATGAACACTGAAGCTTTCTTT CASSARQNMNTEAFF
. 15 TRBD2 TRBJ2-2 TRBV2 TGTGCCAGCAGTGAGGGAGCGGGAGGGCCCGGGGAGCTGTTTTTT CASSEGAGGPGELFF
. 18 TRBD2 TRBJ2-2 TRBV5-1 TGCGCCAGCAGCTTGCCCCTAACGGGGGGGCCAGACACCGGGGAGCTGTTTTTT CASSLPLTGGPDTGELFF
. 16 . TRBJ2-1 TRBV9 TGTGCCAGCAGCGTAGCATCGGGGTTCTCCTACAATGAGCAGTTCTTC CASSVASGFSYNEQFF